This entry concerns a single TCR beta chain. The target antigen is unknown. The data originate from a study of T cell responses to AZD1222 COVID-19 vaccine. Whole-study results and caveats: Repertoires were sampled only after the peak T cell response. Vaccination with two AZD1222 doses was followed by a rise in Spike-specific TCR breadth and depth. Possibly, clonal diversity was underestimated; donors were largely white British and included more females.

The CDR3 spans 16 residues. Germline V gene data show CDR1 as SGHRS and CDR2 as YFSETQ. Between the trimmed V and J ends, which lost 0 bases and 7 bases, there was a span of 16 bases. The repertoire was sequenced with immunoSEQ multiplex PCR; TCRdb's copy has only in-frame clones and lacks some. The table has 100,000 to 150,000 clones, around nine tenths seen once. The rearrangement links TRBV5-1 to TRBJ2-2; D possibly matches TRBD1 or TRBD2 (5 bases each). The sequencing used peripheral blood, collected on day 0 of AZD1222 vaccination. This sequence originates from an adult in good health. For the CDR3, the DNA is TGCGCCAGCAGCTTGGTGATAGGGGAGATAGGCGGGGAGCTGTTTTTT. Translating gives CASSLVIGEIGGELFF.